This entry features one T cell receptor (beta chain) sequence. The PCR made use of 60 Vbeta and 13 Jbeta primers. Clones were sequenced by immunoSEQ multiplex PCR, and TCRdb holds only the in-frame ones, with some missing. This sample has some 140,000 clones, with around 80% found just once. These data come from a study of cytomegalovirus exposure and HLA in healthy donors. Germline CDR1 LNHDA, CDR2 SQIVND (reference sequence). The V end was cut by 5 bases, the J end by 2 bases, with 13 bases between. The CDR3 consists of 15 residues. The source of this sequence is a male donor in good health and CMV-seropositive. Sequencing input: PBMCs. V usage is TRBV19 and J usage is TRBJ2-4; a possible D gene is TRBD2 (6 bases). The CDR3 region is CASSPAGNTKNIQYF. CDR3 DNA: TGTGCCAGTAGTCCTGCGGGGAATACCAAAAACATTCAGTACTTC.